This TCR beta chain was identified during a study of cytomegalovirus exposure and HLA in healthy donors (dated by TCRdb to about 2017). General notes on the study: In an earlier analysis of about 560 of the donors, around 300 Gb of sequence data and 90 million to 120 million unique TCR beta sequences from about 179 million T cells were reported. Around 320 gigabases of sequencing data and tens of millions of unique TCR sequences were included in an early release covering over 600 HLA-typed donors. The genetic ancestry cluster associated with self-reported Caucasian donors included around 76% of the roughly 400 genotyped donors. The study aimed to test whether cataloging public T cell receptors could reveal signatures of past pathogen exposure. The study used immunosequencing to profile the T cell repertoires of approximately 630 subjects and linked those repertoires to cytomegalovirus serostatus. Besides the first cohort of 666 subjects, a separate validation cohort made up of 120 or so different subjects was used. The study combined high-throughput TCR immunosequencing, statistical association of individual TCRs with disease status, and machine learning to predict cytomegalovirus infection status. To study patterns of TCR occurrence, a later analysis re-analyzed previously published TCR beta repertoires from 500 to 850 donors and added high-resolution HLA genotyping. Rather than drawing on any new phenotypic data, the later analysis identified candidate immune exposures from TCR beta sequences and the way those sequences occurred across donors. An earlier analysis of 587 of the donors used high-throughput TCR beta sequencing to judge whether each TCR beta V gene segment behaved as functional or pseudogenic. Donor age, sex, ethnicity and CMV serostatus were collected together with the repertoire data. A later genetic analysis took genome-wide SNP genotypes for about 65% of the 666 donors and used that subset as a discovery cohort. All discovery cohort repertoires had been generated on a single sequencing platform. HLA typing covered class I and class II loci at four-digit resolution. The number of typed donors differed by locus: 629-630 for A, B, C, DRB1 and DQB1; 522 for DQA1; 606 for DPA1; and around 490 for DPB1. A handful of DR-DQ haplotypes were handled as single units for association and clustering because linkage in the cohort was strong. Among about 410 genotyped donors of the cohort, an average of roughly 230,000 unique TCR beta nucleotide sequences was sequenced per donor, of which about 19% were non-productive. The paper's findings and limits, for the study overall: In this cohort, only TCR beta chains were sequenced, and detectable features were limited by the absence of alpha or paired-chain data. In a later genetic analysis, fewer N-insertions in productive TCRs were reported among donors in an Asian-associated ancestry cluster than the roughly 710-donor mean. Several of the top co-occurrence clusters appeared to be linked to parvovirus B19, influenza, CMV and Epstein-Barr virus, according to a later analysis. Some IMGT-functional V segments, including TRBV6-2 and TRBV6-3, could not be distinguished by the 87-base-pair reads and were therefore excluded. According to a later analysis, TCR association rates differed among HLA loci, with DRB1 alleles showing the most associated TCRs and HLA-C alleles showing the fewest. While some public TCRs were present in many individuals, most TCR sequences turned up only very rarely across donors. A later analysis found that most CMV-associated TCR beta chains appeared HLA-restricted, with HLA associations seemingly driven largely by CMV exposure. A later analysis associated about 17,000 TCR beta sequences with specific HLA alleles at a false discovery rate of 0.05. In an earlier analysis of fewer than 700 of the donors, most TCR beta V segments appeared in productive rearrangements about 87% or about 30% of the time, broadly matching IMGT annotations. According to the authors, the approach could potentially be generalized to other disease states and immunological phenotypes. Because some donors lacked HLA typing at each locus, the association tests relied only on the typed subset. For the cohort, immune exposure information was limited to CMV serostatus. A later analysis found that HLA-associated TCR beta chains were more clonally expanded and had lower generation probabilities than equally common non-associated chains. In vitro tests confirmed that three of the cytomegalovirus-associated TCR beta chains recognize cytomegalovirus antigens. A further reported finding was that TCR beta sequences accurately predicted the HLA-A and HLA-B alleles for most subjects in the first cohort. Cytomegalovirus status was reported to be diagnosed by the classifier with high specificity and sensitivity in both the original and validation cohorts. The presence/absence analyses assumed that sequencing depth was roughly uniform across donors, and that assumption may not be true. Assigning TCR associations to individual alleles was difficult when HLA alleles, especially DR and DQ, strongly co-occurred. A cluster of highly shared sequence variants was judged likely to represent a technical artifact of the sequencing pipeline. In a later genetic analysis, a missense DCLRE1C variant was associated with V-gene and J-gene trimming of TCR beta chains, and the association was replicated in an independent cohort. Correlated functional status among segregating V segments might be attributable to linkage disequilibrium, but an unknown experimental factor could not be ruled out. The earlier analysis of fewer than 750 of the donors excluded 15 to 20 rarely observed V segments, including chromosome 9 orphons, because counts were too low. The study gave a list of around 170 TCR beta chains associated with cytomegalovirus.

The junction carries 14 bases between V and J, which are trimmed by 5 bases and 5 bases respectively. The germline V gene gives CDR1 as SGHNT and CDR2 as YENEEA. The CDR3 measures 14 amino acids from cysteine to phenylalanine. The sequence is cut down to CDR3 DNA, 42 bases in frame from base 1. The cohort comprised several hundred healthy bone marrow donors. All cohort members were sampled while nominally healthy, although unrecorded immune exposures were likely present. The donor tested CMV seropositive and was one of the 289 seropositive cohort members. A peripheral blood sample was collected from each donor, and TCR beta sequencing was performed on peripheral blood mononuclear cells. The Qiagen DNeasy Blood Extraction Kit was used to extract genomic DNA from the blood cell samples. The protocol used for the library was the immunoSEQ multiplex PCR assay. For the multiplex PCR, a mixture combining 60 forward primers for TCR Vbeta segments and 13 reverse primers for TCR Jbeta segments was used. The CDR3 region of rearranged TCR beta genes was amplified from genomic DNA by a multiplex PCR assay. The amplified TCR beta libraries were sequenced on the Illumina HiSeq System as 87-base-pair reads. Per the source publication's procedure: A later analysis tallied around 82 million unique TCR beta chains across the 550 to 850 repertoires, and some 10 million of those chains were shared by two or more donors. A nearest-neighbor algorithm error-corrected the raw reads and collapsed the reads into unique sequences, merging closely related sequences to remove PCR and sequencing errors. Alignment of CDR3 sequences to IMGT reference sequences was used to assign V, D and J gene segments. For a sequence to be retained, at least a six-nucleotide match to both a V gene segment and a J gene segment was required. Rearrangements were classified as productive when the CDR3 lacked stop codons and remained in frame with V and J, and all other rearrangements were classified as non-productive. CDR3 was defined according to IMGT convention as the region running from the second conserved V-encoded cysteine to the conserved J-encoded phenylalanine. The earlier analysis of some 550 of the donors excluded any sequence lacking an unambiguous match to a single V gene segment. An earlier analysis of several hundred of the donors called V segments functional above 56.7% productive rearrangements and segregating when the between-donor standard deviation exceeded 5%. To diagnose cytomegalovirus status from the catalog of TCR beta chain sequences, a statistical classification framework was built. In a later analysis, V and J genes were assigned by comparing TCR nucleotide sequences against IMGT/GENE-DB human TR gene sequences. The TCRdist pipeline was used in a later analysis to assign CDR3 sequences and most-parsimonious VDJ recombination scenarios. A later analysis defined each TCR beta chain by its CDR3 amino acid sequence plus V-gene family, and excluded reads lacking a unique V-gene family. A later analysis removed 592 highly shared, low-generation-probability nucleotide sequences to deal with suspected cross-contamination and a sequencing artifact. For each public chain, a later analysis derived a clonal expansion index from normalized ranks of inferred template counts within each repertoire. In a later analysis, generation probabilities were computed with a VDJ recombination model fitted to out-of-frame rearrangements, and the resulting probabilities were checked against IGoR. In a later analysis, hypergeometric tests were used to score TCR-TCR, TCR-HLA and TCR-CMV co-occurrence, with a repertoire-size bias correction applied to TCR pairs. False discovery rates were estimated in a later analysis by permuting HLA or CMV assignments 20 times. In a later analysis, co-occurring TCRs were grouped with DBSCAN, and TCRdist sequence similarity was added when clustering was performed within HLA-allele-positive subsets. Repertoires with fewer than 30,000 or more than 120,000 public chains were left out of co-occurrence clustering, as were five repertoires with anomalous nucleotide sharing. TCRdb holds this immuneACCESS table with in-frame rearrangements only. Some clones are missing; in checked studies, unresolved V genes explain under half, and the rest has no known cause. From that table come the V and J calls and clone size; the DNA was used to work out D and trimming. The sample table lists under 200,000 clones, about 75% of them with a count of one. The top ten constitute over 12% of the sample.

A word on this clone: The antigen it recognizes is unknown. No per-base quality is available; no much larger clone lies one base away.

The sequence links TRBV11-3 to TRBJ2-3, with TRBD1 tentatively as D gene (7 bases match). Material for sequencing was PBMCs. This TCR came from a man over 45 in good health and CMV-seropositive. The sequenced DNA is TGTGCCAGCAGCCCGGGGGCAGGGGGAGATACGCAGTATTTT. Translated, it reads CASSPGAGGDTQYF. Full variable domain (CDR3 extended with the reference TRBV11-3 and TRBJ2-3 proteins): EAGVVQSPRYKIIEKKQPVAFWCNPISGHNTLYWYLQNLGQGPELLIRYENEEAVDDSQLPKDRFSAERLKGVDSTLKIQPAELGDSAVYLCASSPGAGGDTQYFGPGTRLTVL.